The entry below gives a single TCR beta chain sequence along with its context. No antigen is known for it. At the Johns Hopkins FTIC core, DNA taken from cultured CD4+ T cells was sequenced by way of the Oncomine TCR Beta short-read assay. TCRdb independently ran MiXCR on the PCR reads; one entry per CDR3 protein. Of 20,000 or so distinct CDR3 sequences in the sample, 40% to 50% were seen once. From germline, CDR1 is SGHDT and CDR2 YYEEEE. Trimming took off 4 bases at V and 2 bases at J, with 16 bases between the two ends. The CDR3 extends over 15 amino acids. The sample belongs to a study of vaccination and CD4 T cells after COVID-19. Study details: Convalescent patients were SARS-CoV-2 positive by nasal swab PCR; nine or ten mild, one severe. Every participant had a vaccine, which was either BNT162b2 or mRNA-1273, given in two doses. Post-COVID samples had a sampling time that fell a median approximately 93 days after diagnosis (range 35 to 161). Six males and four females, two of them Hispanic, were enrolled as convalescents.

Specified treatment: roughly 10-day PBMC culture with coronavirus spike peptide pools or control peptides (ViraFEST assay). The chain joins TRBV5-6 to TRBJ2-7, with D perhaps matching TRBD1 (6 bases). This TCR was recovered from a human donor who had recovered from COVID-19. The specimen was CD4+ T cells from blood, cultured in vitro. The CDR3 reads CASSTNYRAAYEQYF. CDR3 sequence (DNA): TGTGCCAGCAGCACGAATTACAGGGCCGCCTACGAGCAGTACTTC.